The table lists the clone carrying this T cell receptor beta chain with a few counts. This specimen belongs to a study of spatial heterogeneity in lung cancer. Study-level information: The donor group consisted of roughly 70 patients who had untreated, early-stage non-small cell lung cancer. Taken at a median of roughly 23 months after resection, follow-up PBMC samples underwent sequencing when available.

Time point reported: blood at routine non-recurrence follow-up after resection. Unsorted whole RNA samples from tumor, nontumor lung or frozen PBMC were sequenced. This CDR3 region has 16 residues. Germline V gene sequence: CDR1 LNHNV, CDR2 YYDKDF (reference sequence). Trimming removed 3 bases at V and 6 bases at J, with 17 bases between. TCRdb itself ran the 5' RACE reads through MiXCR, one entry per CDR3 protein. The table shows fewer than 100,000 distinct CDR3 sequences, with approximately 19% occurring only once. This sample comprised PBMCs, obtained at follow-up. The chain carries TRBV15 and TRBJ2-2; D remains unclear. The TCR was taken from a male donor with early-stage non-small cell lung cancer. In nucleotides, the CDR3 is TGTGCCACCAGCAGGACCAGTCTTATTCGAGCCGGGGAGCTGTTTTTT. Its protein is CATSRTSLIRAGELFF.